Listed below are T cell receptor beta chains from one sample, sequenced in a study of cytomegalovirus exposure and HLA in healthy donors. Method: immunoSEQ multiplex PCR; TCRdb's copy keeps in-frame clones and lacks some. This sample carries 250,000 to 350,000 clones, approximately 86% of them seen once, and the ten largest clones take approximately 1.1%. The sequenced sample consisted of PBMCs. These receptors were collected from a woman aged 25 to 45 in good health and CMV-seropositive. Both conserved end residues are part of each CDR3. Each record gives: V gene, D gene, clone size, CDR3 protein. A D gene is named only where the DNA matches it firmly. Expanded clones get a size class; other rows say once, few or many, or leave the size out.

TRBV4-3 | TRBD2 | NA | CASSPGTSGSNEQYF
TRBV5-1 | NA | NA | CASRTGDVNTEAFF
TRBV7-3 | NA | NA | CATRTLRASPLHF
TRBV5-4 | NA | NA | CASSPAGAETQYF
TRBV9 | NA | NA | CASSPWGASDNYGYTF
TRBV4-2 | TRBD1 | NA | CASSDGQGGQPQHF
TRBV16 | TRBD2 | NA | CASSQSPGGEQYF
TRBV9 | TRBD1 | once | CASSATSGTGGYNEQFF
TRBV7-8 | NA | NA | CASRSQGLSTAYEQYF
TRBV19 | NA | NA | CASSIDGAANSPLHF
TRBV6-6 | NA | NA | CASSYPSEGAFF
TRBV5-1 | NA | few | CASSLRVSNTGELFF
TRBV29-1 | NA | NA | CSVPSRETQYF
TRBV6-6 | NA | NA | CASSYPGWGQFF
TRBV2 | TRBD2 | few | CASSPLGRQTQYF
TRBV15 | NA | NA | CATSRDLSYEQYF
TRBV18 | NA | few | CASSQQTGTYEQYF
TRBV5-1 | NA | NA | CASSLRPSGRHNSPLHF
TRBV28 | NA | NA | CASSLSPGPYEQYF
TRBV10-3 | TRBD2 | NA | CASRGGQETQYF
TRBV6-6 | NA | NA | CASSNRASVSYEQYF
TRBV9 | TRBD2 | NA | CASSVGSGWSSYEQYF
TRBV7-2 | NA | NA | CASSLTRAVDTQYF
TRBV5-1 | NA | once | CASSLSGQGDYSPLHF
TRBV7-2 | TRBD2 | NA | CASSPPLRGLAF
TRBV19 | NA | NA | CASRHTPVNTEAFF
TRBV25-1 | NA | few | CASRGGMNTEAFF
TRBV11-2 | NA | once | CASSLTRGYGETQYF
TRBV25-1 | NA | NA | CASSEVENTEAFF
TRBV4-2 | NA | once | CASSQDILTNTGELFF
TRBV6-5 | NA | NA | CASGVSYEQYF
TRBV7-8 | NA | NA | CASSLKGNKGKVVTEAFF
TRBV7-6 | NA | NA | CASSTIPGHNFRDQPQHF
TRBV27 | TRBD1 | NA | CASSWGTGSNQPQHF
TRBV6-1 | TRBD2 | NA | CASSEGLAVTYEQYF
TRBV10-2 | NA | NA | CASSEPPTLLDTQYF
TRBV7-9 | NA | NA | CASSLGGSYNEQFF
TRBV27 | NA | NA | CAVSTNYGYTF
TRBV19 | NA | NA | CASSMLEGKSYEQYF
TRBV9 | NA | NA | CASSATTTNTGELFF
TRBV30 | TRBD1 | NA | CAWMGTARNTIYF
TRBV5-1 | NA | NA | CASSLGGNSNQPQHF
TRBV7-2 | TRBD1 | NA | CASSDRTGLYGYTF
TRBV5-1 | NA | NA | CASRGSNTGELFF
TRBV15 | NA | NA | CATSRDRGTYEQYF
TRBV30 | NA | NA | CAWSTGSDQPQHF
TRBV27 | NA | NA | CASSSTLRGVNTEAFF
TRBV27 | NA | once | CASSLAGRTDTQYF
TRBV15 | NA | NA | CATSRDRMGYGYTF
TRBV2 | TRBD2 | NA | CASSLLAGGFNEQFF
TRBV27 | NA | NA | CASRMTGSGELFF
TRBV13 | NA | NA | CASNEFSHGSTDTQYF
TRBV9 | NA | NA | CASSETQSNSPLHF
TRBV4-3 | TRBD2 | once | CASSQEIAGRTDTQYF
TRBV27 | TRBD2 | once | CASSLLAAGHTDTQYF